The 26 T cell receptor beta chains below come from one sample, sequenced in a study of T cells after yellow fever vaccination. TCRdb itself ran the 5' RACE reads through MiXCR, one entry per CDR3 protein. The profile shows around 340,000 distinct CDR3 sequences, around 12% of them singletons. Here the sequenced sample was CD4+ T cells sorted from PBMCs, taken 15 days after the yellow fever booster vaccination. The receptors here all came from a man between 18 and 29 years old who received the YFV17D yellow fever vaccine.

This clonotype was counted many times. CDR3 nucleotides: TGTGCCAGCAGTTACCTTTTCGTGGGGGGCGGCGACACTGAAGCTTTCTTT. Its translation: CASSYLFVGGGDTEAFF. This sequence joins TRBV6-8 and TRBJ1-1, with D maybe TRBD1 (6 bases). The V gene's germline CDR1 is MNHGY and CDR2 SAAAGT. Trimming took off 2 bases at V and 3 bases at J, with 19 bases between the two ends. The CDR3 totals 17 residues.

The chain combines TRBV12-3 or TRBV12-4 with TRBJ1-1; D is unclear. V gave up 5 bases and J gave up 4 bases, with 14 bases separating them. The CDR3 runs 14 residues. The CDR3: CASSAVGWATEAFF. The CDR3 DNA is TGTGCCAGCAGTGCCGTCGGTTGGGCCACTGAAGCTTTCTTT.

This clonotype was detected many times. The chain links TRBV4-3 to TRBJ2-3, with D possibly being TRBD2 (5 bases). The length of the CDR3 is 16 residues. Germline V lookup: CDR1 LGHNA, CDR2 YSLEER. The V gene lost 0 bases and the J gene lost 6 bases, with 16 bases spanning the gap. The CDR3 nucleotides read TGCGCCAGCAGCCAAGATCTATCCGTTGGGAGTGATACGCAGTATTTT. It translates to CASSQDLSVGSDTQYF.

The V gene is TRBV5-1, the J gene TRBJ1-1; maybe TRBD1 (5 bases). Germline assignment: CDR1 SGHRS and CDR2 YFSETQ. V was cut by 3 bases and J by 0 bases, with 9 bases left in between. The CDR3 totals 14 residues. The CDR3 protein is CASSSGPVNTEAFF. In DNA form, the CDR3 reads TGCGCCAGCAGCTCGGGACCCGTGAACACTGAAGCTTTCTTT.

This clonotype was observed a handful of times. The chain carries TRBV18 and TRBJ1-2; TRBD1 agrees at 7 bases. V gave up 3 bases and J gave up 5 bases; unmatched junction bases: 3. The CDR3 is made up of 13 amino acids. Per the germline V gene, CDR1 is KGHSH and CDR2 is LQKENI. This CDR3 is CASSPPGQYGYTF. The CDR3 bases are TGTGCCAGCTCACCTCCGGGACAGTATGGCTACACCTTC.

This clonotype has a handful of counts. The chain is built from TRBV12-3 or TRBV12-4 and TRBJ1-2, with unresolved D. Trimming cost V 6 bases and J 5 bases, with 10 bases left between them. The CDR3 consists of 12 residues. CDR3: CASSSGKYGYTF. The CDR3 DNA sequence: TGTGCCAGCAGCTCTGGGAAGTATGGCTACACCTTC.

This clonotype was observed a handful of times. The chain carries TRBV7-2 and TRBJ2-7; D tentatively fits TRBD1 or TRBD2 (6 bases each). Germline CDR1 SGHTA, CDR2 FQGNSA. Trimming left V 5 bases short and J 3 bases short, with 20 bases between. CDR3 length equals 16 residues. For the CDR3, the DNA is TGTGCCAGCAGCATTTCGGGGGCTTTCTCGGGCTACGAGCAGTACTTC. Amino acids: CASSISGAFSGYEQYF.

This clonotype was counted a few times. The chain is built from TRBV11-2 and TRBJ2-5, with D perhaps matching TRBD1 (5 bases). CDR1 and CDR2 from the germline V gene are SGHAT and FQNNGV. The ends were cut back, 4 bases at V and 2 bases at J, with 17 bases in the middle. The CDR3 runs 16 residues. In DNA form, the CDR3 reads TGTGCCAGCAGCTCCGGTAGGGCAGGGCTACAAGAGACCCAGTACTTC. Its protein is CASSSGRAGLQETQYF.

J is TRBJ2-1 and V is TRBV5-1, with D perhaps matching TRBD2 (7 bases). Trimming took 4 bases from V and 5 from J, leaving 16 bases between them. The length of the CDR3 is 15 residues. Germline V gene data show CDR1 as SGHRS and CDR2 as YFSETQ. The CDR3 here is CASSPSAGAHNEQFF. The CDR3 nucleotides are TGCGCCAGCAGCCCATCCGCGGGGGCCCACAATGAGCAGTTCTTC.

The V gene is TRBV14, the J gene TRBJ1-2; a weak D match, TRBD1 (6 bases). From germline, CDR1 is SGHDN and CDR2 FVKESK. This CDR3 comprises 14 residues. Trimming left V 6 bases short and J 8 bases short, with 19 bases between. The CDR3 bases are TGTGCCAGCAGACCCTCGGGGGGCTCGGTGGGCTACACCTTC. Its protein is CASRPSGGSVGYTF.

This clonotype came up a few times. The chain recombines TRBV20-1 with TRBJ1-5; D ambiguous. The CDR3 extends over 14 amino acids. V was trimmed by 3 bases and J by 0 bases, leaving 9 bases between them. Germline V gene lookup returns CDR1 DFQATT and CDR2 SNEGSKA (reference sequence). CDR3: CSARVGNSNQPQHF. CDR3 in DNA: TGCAGTGCTAGGGTGGGGAATAGCAATCAGCCCCAGCATTTT.

This clonotype was seen at least ten times. The chain uses TRBV7-9 and TRBJ1-1, with TRBD1 matching 10 bases. Trimming took 8 bases from V and 5 from J; bases not matched to a gene: 11. The CDR3 runs 15 residues. The germline V gene has CDR1 SEHNR and CDR2 FQNEAQ (reference sequence). CDR3 sequence (DNA): TGTGCCAGCCCAACCTGGGGACAGGGGTATACTGAAGCTTTCTTT. It encodes CASPTWGQGYTEAFF.

In its sample, this clonotype was seen a few times. This chain joins TRBV4-1 and TRBJ2-2; 11 bases align to TRBD2. Germline CDR1 and CDR2: MGHRA and YSYEKL. The CDR3 runs 14 residues. Trimming at V came to 6 bases and at J to 7 bases, leaving 4 bases not matched to a gene. Written as DNA, the CDR3 is TGCGCCAGCAGGCGACTAGCGGGGTACGGGGAGCTGTTTTTT. This codes for CASRRLAGYGELFF.

This clonotype was observed many times. The chain couples TRBV7-3 to TRBJ2-1; the match to TRBD2 covers 11 bases. With 4 bases clipped from V and 0 bases from J, the junction kept 8 bases outside the gene matches. The V gene's germline CDR1 is SGHTA and CDR2 FQGTGA. The length of the CDR3 is 18 residues. The CDR3 spells CASSSLGTSGSSYNEQFF. CDR3 bases: TGTGCCAGCAGCTCGTTAGGGACTAGCGGTTCCTCCTACAATGAGCAGTTCTTC.

This rearrangement joins TRBV15 to TRBJ2-7; D gene ambiguous. This CDR3 region has 15 residues. Looked up from germline, CDR1 is LNHNV and CDR2 is YYDKDF (reference sequence). The ends were cut back, 0 bases at V and 0 bases at J, with 9 bases in the middle. The CDR3: CATSRDGLASYEQYV. As DNA, the CDR3 is TGTGCCACCAGCAGAGATGGGTTAGCCTCCTACGAGCAGTACGTC.

The rearrangement uses TRBV6-6 and TRBJ2-3; the D gene is possibly TRBD1 (6 bases). The CDR3 contains 16 residues. Looked up from germline, CDR1 is MNHNY and CDR2 is SVGAGI (reference sequence). V was shortened by 6 bases and J by 5 bases, with 21 bases between the two germline ends. The CDR3 spells CASRGYGTIQVDTQYF. CDR3 sequence (DNA): TGTGCCAGCAGAGGATATGGGACAATTCAAGTAGATACGCAGTATTTT.

This chain joins TRBV12-3 or TRBV12-4 and TRBJ1-5; D unresolved. The ends were cut back, 6 bases at V and 5 bases at J, with 8 bases in the middle. The CDR3 totals 12 residues. DNA for the CDR3: TGTGCCAGCAGAATGGTCGATCAGCCCCAGCATTTT. This codes for CASRMVDQPQHF.

This clonotype has a handful of counts. The chain carries TRBV5-1 and TRBJ1-5; 9 nucleotides match TRBD1. The germline V gene has CDR1 SGHRS and CDR2 YFSETQ. V was pared by 4 bases and J by 4 bases, with 6 bases of the junction left unmatched. The CDR3 totals 15 residues. The CDR3 nucleotides are TGCGCCAGCAGCCCGGATGGACAGGGGAATCAGCCCCAGCATTTT. Its protein product is CASSPDGQGNQPQHF. The full variable domain, its missing parts supplied by reference TRBV5-1 and TRBJ1-5, is KAGVTQTPRYLIKTRGQQVTLSCSPISGHRSVSWYQQTPGQGLQFLFEYFSETQRNKGNFPGRFSGRQFSNSRSEMNVSTLELGDSALYLCASSPDGQGNQPQHFGDGTRLSIL.

The chain recombines TRBV6-2 or TRBV6-3 with TRBJ1-1; 8 nucleotides match TRBD1. Germline V gene data show CDR1 as MNHEY and CDR2 as SVGEGT. Losses at the gene ends were 8 bases for V and 1 base for J; bases not matched to a gene: 6. There are 14 residues in the CDR3. This CDR3 is CASGQGAPNTEAFF. Written as DNA, the CDR3 is TGTGCCAGCGGGCAGGGGGCGCCGAACACTGAAGCTTTCTTT.

This chain joins TRBV12-3 or TRBV12-4 and TRBJ2-7; D is perhaps TRBD1 (5 bases). CDR3 size: 12 residues. V lost 8 bases, J lost 7 bases, and 15 bases lay in between. This CDR3 is CASVLGTGEQYF. As DNA, the CDR3 is TGTGCCAGCGTCCTCGGAACAGGAGAGCAGTACTTC.

This rearrangement joins TRBV18 to TRBJ1-1; 8 nucleotides line up with TRBD1. This CDR3 contains 15 residues. The J segment lost 3 bases and the V segment lost 4 bases, leaving 7 bases of the junction unmatched. Germline V gives CDR1 KGHSH, CDR2 LQKENI. The DNA for the CDR3 is TGTGCCAGCTCACTATCGGACAGGGTCGACACTGAAGCTTTCTTT. Protein: CASSLSDRVDTEAFF. The complete variable domain, with remaining parts taken from reference TRBV18 and TRBJ1-1, reads NAGVMQNPRHLVRRRGQEARLRCSPMKGHSHVYWYRQLPEEGLKFMVYLQKENIIDESGMPKERFSAEFPKEGPSILRIQQVVRGDSAAYFCASSLSDRVDTEAFFGQGTRLTVV.

A few counts support this clonotype. The chain recombines TRBV12-3 or TRBV12-4 with TRBJ2-1; D is possibly TRBD2 (5 bases). This CDR3 spans 15 amino acids. Trimming shortened V by 2 bases and J by 8 bases, and 16 bases separated the two germline ends. The CDR3 DNA follows: TGTGCCAGCAGTTTACATGCGGGCCCAAGGGATGAGCAGTTCTTC. Protein sequence: CASSLHAGPRDEQFF.

V is TRBV19 and J is TRBJ1-2; TRBD1 matches 9 bases. The CDR3 loop spans 13 amino acids. Trimming removed 7 bases from V and 7 bases from J; junction bases left unmatched: 7. The germline V gene has CDR1 LNHDA and CDR2 SQIVND (reference sequence). This chain's CDR3 is CASTNRDRAGYTF. The CDR3 DNA reads as TGTGCCAGTACTAACCGGGACAGGGCTGGCTACACCTTC.

The CDR3 is CASSQRRDGVYEQYF. The DNA for the CDR3 is TGCGCCAGCAGCCAACGCCGGGACGGAGTCTACGAGCAGTACTTC. This sequence joins TRBV4-3 and TRBJ2-7; D is possibly TRBD1 or TRBD2 (5 bases each). This CDR3 is built from 15 residues. V was cut by 2 bases and J by 3 bases, with 14 bases left in between. Germline CDR1 reads LGHNA; CDR2 reads YSLEER.

The chain links TRBV7-9 to TRBJ2-5, with TRBD2 identical over 9 bases. The J segment lost 5 bases and the V segment lost 3 bases, leaving 7 bases of the junction unmatched. The V gene's germline CDR1 is SEHNR and CDR2 FQNEAQ (reference sequence). The CDR3 loop spans 15 amino acids. The chain's CDR3 is CASSFGLAYRETQYF. CDR3 coding DNA: TGTGCCAGCAGCTTCGGACTAGCGTACAGGGAGACCCAGTACTTC.

The genes are TRBV20-1 and TRBJ2-7; TRBD1 matches 7 bases. This CDR3 is 11 amino acids long. Per the germline V gene, CDR1 is DFQATT and CDR2 is SNEGSKA (reference sequence). The J segment lost 5 bases and the V segment lost 7 bases, leaving 5 bases of the junction unmatched. CDR3 loop: CSGATGHEQYF. CDR3 in DNA: TGCAGTGGGGCGACAGGGCACGAGCAGTACTTC.